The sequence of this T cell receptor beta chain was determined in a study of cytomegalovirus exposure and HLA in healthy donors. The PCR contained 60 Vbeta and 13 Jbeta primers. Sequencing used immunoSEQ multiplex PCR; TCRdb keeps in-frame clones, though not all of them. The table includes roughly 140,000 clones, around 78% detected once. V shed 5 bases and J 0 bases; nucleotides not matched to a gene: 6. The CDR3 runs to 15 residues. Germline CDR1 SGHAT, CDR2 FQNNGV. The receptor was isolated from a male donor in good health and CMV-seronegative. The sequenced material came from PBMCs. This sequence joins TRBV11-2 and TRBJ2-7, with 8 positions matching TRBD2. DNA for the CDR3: TGTGCCAGCAGCCGGGGGGGGGCTAGCTCCTACGAGCAGTACTTC. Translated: CASSRGGASSYEQYF. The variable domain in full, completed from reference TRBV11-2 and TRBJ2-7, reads EAGVAQSPRYKIIEKRQSVAFWCNPISGHATLYWYQQILGQGPKLLIQFQNNGVVDDSQLPKDRFSAERLKGVDSTLKIQPAKLEDSAVYLCASSRGGASSYEQYFGPGTRLTVT.